This T cell receptor (beta chain) is drawn from a study of identical twins. Study-wide results and limits: Beta out-of-frame sequences displayed a weaker excess of sharing between twins.

TCRdb ran MiXCR on the 5' RACE reads and lists one entry per CDR3 protein. The sample has under 450,000 distinct CDR3 sequences, under 20% seen once. This clonotype turned up a few times. Its target is unknown. CDR3 length: 14 amino acids. Germline V CDR1 and CDR2: SGHTA, FQGNSA. V was shortened by 5 bases and J by 1 base, with 12 bases between the two germline ends. The source material was naive T cells sorted from blood. The J gene is TRBJ2-7, the V gene TRBV7-2; perhaps TRBD1 as D (6 bases). This TCR derives from a man in his fifties in good health. The CDR3 loop is CASSRGQPSYEQYF. The CDR3, as DNA: TGTGCCAGCAGCCGCGGACAGCCTTCCTACGAGCAGTACTTC.